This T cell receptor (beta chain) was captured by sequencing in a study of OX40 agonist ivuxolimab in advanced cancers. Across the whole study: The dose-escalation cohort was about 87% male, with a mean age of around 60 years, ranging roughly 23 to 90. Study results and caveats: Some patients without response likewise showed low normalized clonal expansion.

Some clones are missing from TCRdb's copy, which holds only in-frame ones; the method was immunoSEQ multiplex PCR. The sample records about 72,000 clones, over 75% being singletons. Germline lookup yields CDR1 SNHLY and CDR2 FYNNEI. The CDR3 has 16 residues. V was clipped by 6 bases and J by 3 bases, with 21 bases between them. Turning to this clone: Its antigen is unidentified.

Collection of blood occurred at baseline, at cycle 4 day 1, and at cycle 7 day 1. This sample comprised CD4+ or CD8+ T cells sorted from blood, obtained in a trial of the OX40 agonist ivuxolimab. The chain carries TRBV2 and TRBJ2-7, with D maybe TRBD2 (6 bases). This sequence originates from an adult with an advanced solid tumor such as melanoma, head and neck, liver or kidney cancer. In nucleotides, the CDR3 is TGTGCCAGCAGCCAGACCCGAGGGGTGGGGGGCTACGAGCAGTACTTC. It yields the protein CASSQTRGVGGYEQYF.